These 14 T cell receptor beta chains were all obtained from the same sample, sequenced in a study of vaccination and CD4 T cells after COVID-19 (dated by TCRdb to between 2021 and 2022). These receptors' targets are unknown. The library was built by means of PCR. The sequencing machine was an Illumina iSeq 100. TCR sequencing of DNA from cultured CD4+ T cells used the Oncomine TCR Beta short-read assay at the Johns Hopkins FTIC core. TCRdb reprocessing: public reads trimmed at Q25 with fastp, clones called with MiXCR, in-frame beta chains kept. For every CDR3 protein sequence, its rows merge into one entry that carries the most common genes and DNA. The sample table shows roughly 9,200 distinct CDR3 sequences, and 30% to 35% are seen once. Clones ranked in the top ten supply roughly 35% of the sample. The sample's treatment or condition label is to be understood as: roughly 11-day PBMC culture with coronavirus spike peptide pools or control peptides (ViraFEST assay). CD4+ T cells from unexposed donors were collected before the COVID-19 pandemic (2011-2018).

The sequencing sample was made of CD4+ T cells from blood, cultured in vitro. Receptor source: a human donor in good health.

The chain has TRBV6-4 and TRBJ2-5; unclear D gene. V was trimmed by 3 bases and J by 3 bases, leaving 8 bases between them. CDR1 and CDR2 (germline): MRHNA, SNTAGT. This CDR3 contains 13 residues. As DNA, the CDR3 is TGTGCCAGCAGTGAAAAGGCGGAAGAGACCCAGTACTTC. This sequence encodes CASSEKAEETQYF.

The table lists this clonotype with a few counts. The chain uses TRBV5-1 and TRBJ1-1, with 8 bases aligning to TRBD1. With V trimmed by 4 bases and J by 12 bases, 11 bases remained unmatched. The CDR3 consists of 13 residues. Germline loops: CDR1 SGHRS, CDR2 YFSETQ. CDR3 region: CASSPLGQGRTFF. CDR3 coding DNA: TGCGCCAGCAGCCCGCTTGGACAGGGTCGGACTTTCTTT.

This CDR3 is CASRTTGGATQYF. The CDR3 coding sequence is TGTGCCAGCAGGACTACAGGGGGTGCGACCCAGTACTTC. The chain combines TRBV27 with TRBJ2-5; 8 bases fit TRBD1. The J segment lost 7 bases and the V segment lost 6 bases, leaving 7 bases of the junction unmatched. The germline V gene has CDR1 MNHEY and CDR2 SMNVEV (reference sequence). This CDR3 has 13 residues.

The chain combines TRBV20-1 with TRBJ1-2; TRBD1 might be the D (5 bases). This CDR3 region has 17 residues. CDR1 is DFQATT, CDR2 SNEGSKA, per germline (reference sequence). Trimming cost V 3 bases and J 3 bases, with 23 bases left between them. DNA for the CDR3: TGCAGTGCTAGTCGCGGACTTGTCTACGGGACGGACTATGGCTACACCTTC. Amino acids: CSASRGLVYGTDYGYTF.

V is TRBV27 and J is TRBJ2-7; the D is unclear. The germline gives CDR1 MNHEY, CDR2 SMNVEV (reference sequence). V was pared by 3 bases and J by 7 bases, with 13 bases between. This CDR3 has 13 residues. The CDR3 DNA is TGTGCCAGCAGTTTTTCTCCCGCACGGGAGCAGTACTTC. Protein product: CASSFSPAREQYF.

This chain joins TRBV12-3 or TRBV12-4 and TRBJ1-5, with TRBD1 matching 7 bases. This CDR3 has 14 residues. After removal of 4 bases from V and 3 bases from J, the junction contained 3 bases not matched to a gene. In DNA, the CDR3 is TGTGCCAGCAGTTCTGGGACAGACAATCAGCCCCAGCATTTT. Residues: CASSSGTDNQPQHF.

V and J are TRBV7-9 and TRBJ2-5, with D uncertain. CDR1 SEHNR and CDR2 FQNEAQ come from the germline V gene (reference sequence). The CDR3 runs 12 residues. Trimming took off 3 bases at V and 5 bases at J, with 7 bases between the two ends. For the CDR3, the DNA is TGTGCCAGCAGCTTTTCCCAGGAGACCCAGTACTTC. This translates into CASSFSQETQYF. Using reference TRBV7-9 and TRBJ2-5 for the parts outside the CDR3, the full variable domain is DTGVSQNPRHKITKRGQNVTFRCDPISEHNRLYWYRQTLGQGPEFLTYFQNEAQLEKSRLLSDRFSAERPKGSFSTLEIQRTEQGDSAMYLCASSFSQETQYFGPGTRLLVL.

V usage is TRBV6-1 and J usage is TRBJ1-6; D is unresolved. The CDR3 is 16 residues long. From germline, CDR1 is MNHNS and CDR2 SASEGT. Trimming took 6 bases from V and 4 from J, leaving 16 bases between them. CDR3: CASRPPSSGYNSPLHF. In DNA, the CDR3 is TGTGCCAGCAGGCCCCCATCCTCGGGTTATAATTCACCCCTCCACTTT.

This clonotype occurred a few times. DNA of the CDR3: TGTGCCAGCAGCCCCCATACCGGACAGGGGGCTTACTATGGCTACACCTTC. Translating it yields CASSPHTGQGAYYGYTF. The J gene is TRBJ1-2, the V gene TRBV5-4; TRBD1 agrees at 11 bases. Unmatched junction bases numbered 11, after V lost 4 bases and J lost 3 bases. CDR3 length: 17 residues. Germline lookup yields CDR1 SGHNT and CDR2 YYREEE (reference sequence).

The chain couples TRBV7-9 to TRBJ1-1; possibly TRBD1 for D (5 bases). There are 12 residues in the CDR3. The V and J ends lost 5 bases and 11 bases respectively, with 15 bases between them. Germline assignment: CDR1 SEHNR and CDR2 FQNEAQ (reference sequence). Here the CDR3 DNA reads TGTGCCAGCAGCCCCGAGGGACTTCTGGCTTTCTTT. It yields the protein CASSPEGLLAFF. The variable domain in full, with the rest retrieved from reference TRBV7-9 and TRBJ1-1, is DTGVSQNPRHKITKRGQNVTFRCDPISEHNRLYWYRQTLGQGPEFLTYFQNEAQLEKSRLLSDRFSAERPKGSFSTLEIQRTEQGDSAMYLCASSPEGLLAFFGQGTRLTVV.

The rearrangement joins TRBV9 to TRBJ2-5, with unresolved D. Germline CDR1 SGDLS, CDR2 YYNGEE. V was shortened by 3 bases and J by 2 bases, with 11 bases between the two germline ends. This CDR3 spans 14 amino acids. CDR3 nucleotides: TGTGCCAGCAGCGCAGGAACCCTGCAAGAGACCCAGTACTTC. Its translation is CASSAGTLQETQYF. Complete variable domain (other parts from reference TRBV9 and TRBJ2-5): DSGVTQTPKHLITATGQRVTLRCSPRSGDLSVYWYQQSLDQGLQFLIQYYNGEERAKGNILERFSAQQFPDLHSELNLSSLELGDSALYFCASSAGTLQETQYFGPGTRLLVL.

The genes are TRBV7-2 and TRBJ2-1, with D unresolved. There are 14 residues in the CDR3. Trimming stripped 1 base from V and 6 bases from J, with 10 bases between. From germline, CDR1 is SGHTA and CDR2 FQGNSA. The DNA for the CDR3 is TGTGCCAGCAGCTTAGTTCACCTCTCCAATGAGCAGTTCTTC. As protein: CASSLVHLSNEQFF.

This chain links TRBV19 with TRBJ2-3; 8 bases are shared with TRBD2. CDR3 length: 16 amino acids. Per germline, CDR1 LNHDA and CDR2 SQIVND (reference sequence). The junction had 9 bases not matched to a gene; V was cut back by 3 bases and J by 4 bases. CDR3 bases: TGTGCCAGTAGTATTATAGGAGCGGGGGCCCCAGATACGCAGTATTTT. This sequence encodes CASSIIGAGAPDTQYF. The full variable domain, in which reference TRBV19 and TRBJ2-3 provide the parts outside the CDR3, is DGGITQSPKYLFRKEGQNVTLSCEQNLNHDAMYWYRQDPGQGLRLIYYSQIVNDFQKGDIAEGYSVSREKKESFPLTVTSAQKNPTAFYLCASSIIGAGAPDTQYFGPGTRLTVL.

This clonotype was picked up a small number of times. The chain has TRBV19 and TRBJ2-2, with unresolved D. This CDR3 has 12 amino acids. The V and J ends lost 10 bases and 4 bases respectively, with 10 bases between them. Germline loops: CDR1 LNHDA, CDR2 SQIVND (reference sequence). The CDR3 loop reads CATTPRTGELFF. Here the CDR3 DNA reads TGTGCCACCACCCCGCGCACCGGGGAGCTGTTTTTT.